This TCR gamma chain was documented in a study of human gamma delta and Vdelta1 T cells (dated by TCRdb to between 2018 and 2020). General notes on the study: In this study, the researchers looked at Delta One T cells, which are Vd1+ gamma-delta T cells, to see how well they work as cytotoxic effectors against acute myeloid leukemia. Overall study outcomes, separate from this receptor: Polyclonality and broad cytotoxic targeting of acute myeloid leukemia were reported for Delta One T cells.

Only a few counts were recorded for this clone. No antigen is known for it. No qualities accompany the bases; no much larger clone lies one base away. Libraries were prepared through PCR. Sequencing was performed on an Illumina MiSeq. Clonotypes were called again by TCRdb from the public reads via CATT, and duplicate nucleotide sequences were then merged into one entry. The sample records around 4,500 gamma-chain clones, less than 40% of which are singletons. The ten largest clonotypes hold under 3% of the sample. V is pruned by 0 bases and J by 11 bases, leaving 3 bases of the junction without a gene match. Per the germline V gene, EGSNGY is the CDR1 and YDSYNSKV is the CDR2. From the cysteine up to the phenylalanine, the CDR3 has a length of 12 residues. Only CDR3 DNA remains: 36 bases, in frame from the first base.

The sample taken for sequencing was Vdelta1 gamma-delta T cells from blood grown in culture (DOT cells). The cell subset or site label, read with the paper, signifies: Delta One T cells, in vitro expanded/differentiated Vd1+ gamma-delta T cells. The TCR originated in a human donor in good health. The chain links TRGV2 with TRGJP1. The CDR3 region: CATWDGPWFKIF. The nucleotide sequence reads as follows: TGTGCCACCTGGGACGGGCCGTGGTTCAAGATATTT.